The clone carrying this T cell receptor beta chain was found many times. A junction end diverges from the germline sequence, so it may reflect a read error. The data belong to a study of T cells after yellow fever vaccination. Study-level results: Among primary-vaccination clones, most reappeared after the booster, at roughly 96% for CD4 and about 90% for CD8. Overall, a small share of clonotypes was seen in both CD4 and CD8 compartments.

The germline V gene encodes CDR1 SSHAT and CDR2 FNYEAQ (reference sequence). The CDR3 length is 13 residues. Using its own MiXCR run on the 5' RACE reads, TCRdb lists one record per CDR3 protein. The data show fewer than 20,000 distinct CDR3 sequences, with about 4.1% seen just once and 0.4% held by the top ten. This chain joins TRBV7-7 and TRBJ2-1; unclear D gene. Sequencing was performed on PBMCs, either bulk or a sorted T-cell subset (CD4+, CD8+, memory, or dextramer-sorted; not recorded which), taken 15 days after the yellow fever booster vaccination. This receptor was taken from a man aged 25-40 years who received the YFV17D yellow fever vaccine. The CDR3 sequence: CASSLGYGNEQFF. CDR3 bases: TGTGCTAGCAGCTTAGGATATGGGAATGAGCAGTTCTTC.